Presented here are 13 T cell receptor beta chains from one specimen sequenced in a study of cytomegalovirus exposure and HLA in healthy donors. Vbeta (60) and Jbeta (13) primers were used in the PCR. Sequencing used immunoSEQ multiplex PCR; TCRdb keeps in-frame clones, though not all of them. The data contain 100,000 or so clones, approximately 70% of them singletons. The sequenced sample was PBMCs. All receptors derive from a man aged 25 to 40 in good health and CMV-seronegative.

The chain combines TRBV4-3 with TRBJ2-1, with a weak D call TRBD2 (6 bases). Germline values: CDR1 LGHNA, CDR2 YSLEER. This CDR3 is built from 16 residues. V shed 1 base and J shed 8 bases, with 18 bases lying between them. In DNA form, the CDR3 reads TGCGCCAGCAGCCAAGGGTCTCGCGGTTGGGGGGATGAGCAGTTCTTC. Encoded protein: CASSQGSRGWGDEQFF.

The chain combines TRBV4-3 with TRBJ2-3; D might be TRBD1 (5 bases). This CDR3 is 15 amino acids long. V was cut by 4 bases and J by 2 bases, with 13 bases left in between. The germline V gene has CDR1 LGHNA and CDR2 YSLEER. The CDR3 sequence is CASSRQQGNTDTQYF. The CDR3, as DNA: TGCGCCAGCAGCCGACAGCAGGGAAACACAGATACGCAGTATTTT.

Comment on this clone: This CDR3 is also generated by other DNA sequences in the sample. The chain joins TRBV6-5 to TRBJ1-6; D unclear. Trimming pared 6 bases from V and 0 bases from J, leaving 6 bases between. The germline gives CDR1 MNHEY, CDR2 SVGAGI. This CDR3 has 14 residues. CDR3 in amino acids: CASRQSSYNSPLHF. In nucleotides, the CDR3 is TGTGCCAGCAGACAAAGCTCCTATAATTCACCCCTCCACTTT.

The J gene is TRBJ2-5, the V gene TRBV9; 12 nucleotides align to TRBD2. This CDR3 spans 16 amino acids. Germline V gives CDR1 SGDLS, CDR2 YYNGEE. The V segment lost 3 bases and the J segment 1 base; nucleotides outside the gene matches: 4. The CDR3 region is CASSDGTSGPQETQYF. The CDR3 bases are TGTGCCAGCAGCGACGGGACTAGCGGGCCCCAAGAGACCCAGTACTTC.

The chain uses TRBV6-1 and TRBJ2-7; 8 nucleotides align to TRBD2. Per germline, CDR1 MNHNS and CDR2 SASEGT. CDR3 size: 14 residues. Trimming took 6 bases from V and 7 from J; bases not matched to a gene: 11. CDR3: CASRPPGGGWEQYF. CDR3 in DNA: TGTGCCAGCAGACCCCCGGGGGGGGGATGGGAGCAGTACTTC.

The V gene is TRBV5-3, the J gene TRBJ1-1; no clear D gene. TRBV5-3 is placed among ORFs of uncertain function. Trimming took off 4 bases at V and 2 bases at J, with 15 bases between the two ends. The CDR3 loop spans 15 amino acids. CDR3 coding DNA: TGTGCCAGAAGCGGAGTATGGAGACCAAACACTGAAGCTTTCTTT. Its protein product is CARSGVWRPNTEAFF.

This clone was recorded only once. This chain uses TRBV6-4 with TRBJ2-5; 9 bases agree with TRBD2. With the DNA end fitting TRBJ2-7 better, the J assignment may be wrong. Germline-derived CDR1 and CDR2 are MRHNA and SNTAGT. The CDR3 is 15 amino acids. The CDR3 DNA reads TGTGCCAGCAGTGCCGAAGCGGGAGGCACCTACGAGCAGTACTTC. Translation gives CASSAEAGGTYEQYF.

This chain links TRBV11-2 with TRBJ2-3, with 11 bases that match TRBD2. Germline V lookup: CDR1 SGHAT, CDR2 FQNNGV. The CDR3 contains 15 residues. Trimming took 4 bases from V and 5 from J; bases not matched to a gene: 5. The CDR3 region has the DNA TGTGCCAGCAGCTATAGCGGGAGGGCCGTAGATACGCAGTATTTT. Its translation: CASSYSGRAVDTQYF.

The chain is built from TRBV6-1 and TRBJ2-1; unclear D gene. Trimming removed 7 bases at V and 5 bases at J, with 9 bases between. The CDR3 sequence is 12 residues long. Germline CDR1 reads MNHNS; CDR2 reads SASEGT. Here the CDR3 DNA reads TGTGCCAGCACTTACCGCGACAATGAGCAGTTCTTC. Translated: CASTYRDNEQFF.

In regard to this clone: The sample holds other DNA sequences that translate to the same CDR3. The rearrangement joins TRBV28 to TRBJ2-7; perhaps TRBD2 as D (5 bases). The V gene lost 6 bases and the J gene lost 2 bases, with 17 bases spanning the gap. This CDR3 comprises 15 residues. CDR1 is MDHEN, CDR2 SYDVKM, per germline. CDR3 coding DNA: TGTGCCAGCAGCCTAAGCGGAAGGCCCCCCTACGAGCAGTACTTC. It encodes CASSLSGRPPYEQYF.

The chain employs TRBV9 and TRBJ2-3; 11 bases map to TRBD2. CDR3 size: 15 residues. Germline V gene sequence: CDR1 SGDLS, CDR2 YYNGEE. The trim removed 3 bases at V and 6 bases at J, leaving 6 bases unmatched. CDR3 nucleotide sequence: TGTGCCAGCAGCGCGACTAGCGGGACAGCTGATACGCAGTATTTT. It codes for CASSATSGTADTQYF. The full variable domain, rest sourced from reference TRBV9 and TRBJ2-3, is DSGVTQTPKHLITATGQRVTLRCSPRSGDLSVYWYQQSLDQGLQFLIQYYNGEERAKGNILERFSAQQFPDLHSELNLSSLELGDSALYFCASSATSGTADTQYFGPGTRLTVL.

The DNA of the CDR3 is TGCGCCAGCAGCGTGACAGGCCCTAGCACAGATACGCAGTATTTT. Protein product: CASSVTGPSTDTQYF. The V and J genes are TRBV5-1 and TRBJ2-3, with a weak D call TRBD1 (6 bases). Trimming took 4 bases from V and 0 from J, leaving 12 bases between them. Germline-derived CDR1 and CDR2 are SGHRS and YFSETQ. The CDR3 length is 15 residues.

This chain joins TRBV7-3 and TRBJ2-1, with TRBD2 as a possible D gene (6 bases). CDR3 length: 18 amino acids. The V and J ends lost 1 base and 5 bases respectively, with 21 bases between them. Germline CDR1 is SGHTA and CDR2 is FQGTGA. The DNA for the CDR3 is TGTGCCAGCAGCTTAAGCTTTAGAGCAGCGGGCCAGAACAATGAGCAGTTCTTC. It specifies CASSLSFRAAGQNNEQFF.